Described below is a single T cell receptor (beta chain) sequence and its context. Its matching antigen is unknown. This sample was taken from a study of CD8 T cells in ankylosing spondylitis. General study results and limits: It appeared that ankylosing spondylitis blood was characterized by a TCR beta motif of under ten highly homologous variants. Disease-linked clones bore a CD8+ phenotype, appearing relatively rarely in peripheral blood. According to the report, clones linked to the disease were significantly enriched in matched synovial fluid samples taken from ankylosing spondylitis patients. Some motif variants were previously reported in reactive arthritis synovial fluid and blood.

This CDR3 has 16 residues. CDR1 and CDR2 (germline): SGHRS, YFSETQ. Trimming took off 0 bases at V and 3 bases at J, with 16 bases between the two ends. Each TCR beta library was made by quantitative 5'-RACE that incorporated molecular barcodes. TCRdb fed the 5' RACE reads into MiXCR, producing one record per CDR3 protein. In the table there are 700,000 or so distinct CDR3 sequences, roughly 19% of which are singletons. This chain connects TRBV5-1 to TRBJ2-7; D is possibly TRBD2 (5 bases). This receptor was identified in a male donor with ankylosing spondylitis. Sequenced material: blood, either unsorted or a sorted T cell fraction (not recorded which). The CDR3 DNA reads TGCGCCAGCAGCTTGGAAGGGCCGAGCGGAAGCTACGAGCAGTACTTC. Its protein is CASSLEGPSGSYEQYF.